A selection of T cell receptor beta chains follows, all from one sample in a study of shared clonotypes between healthy human individuals. The data were produced by immunoSEQ multiplex PCR, yet TCRdb's version contains in-frame clones alone and is incomplete. Of under 2.5 million clones in the sample, around 93% were seen once. The sample comprised naive CD4+ T cells from PBMCs. The receptors shown here come from a man aged 18 to 29 in good health. Some clones in this sample may be carry-over from other donors' samples. Both conserved end residues are trimmed from each CDR3. The D gene is left open where the match is weak.

d_call v_call cdr3_aa
- TRBV7-3 ASSLTLATNTGELF
TRBD1 TRBV5-4 ASSSGTANTEAF
- TRBV30 AWNQMTVLEAF
- TRBV29-1 SVEAGQKNTEAF
- TRBV18 ASSPSLNQPQH
- TRBV27 ASGGPQAANLDGYT
TRBD2 TRBV5-1 ASSQGTSGIYEQY
TRBD2 TRBV27 ASSFTSGRAEGSRF
TRBD1 TRBV10-3 AISLDRTPGPQH
- TRBV28 ASRKDRSFQPQH
TRBD1 TRBV27 ASSRQGGNEKLF
- TRBV6-5 ASSFGRSAEAF
- TRBV7-2 ASSLRVRLAGNIQY
- TRBV5-6 ASSLGGAGKYEQY
- TRBV5-1 ASSFGGAGELF
- TRBV7-8 ASSWVTGNTEAF
TRBD2 TRBV27 ASSPGGDEQY
TRBD1 TRBV27 ASRRTGRGLYGYT
- TRBV19 ASSNRLTTYEQY
TRBD2 TRBV5-4 ASSSPMGQRTSGTDTQY
- TRBV19 ASRTTNSGGWPQH
- TRBV5-1 ASSNSESGETQY
TRBD2 TRBV7-3 ASSLLGTSGRDTQY
- TRBV19 ASRPGRTGNTIY
- TRBV5-1 ASSLVAESNQETQY
TRBD2 TRBV10-3 AIRGLADRLSSYNEQF
TRBD1 TRBV5-1 ASRSQGAGLNSPLH
- TRBV5-1 ASSLEGPAGELF
- TRBV9 ASSPQTRAGELF
- TRBV9 ASSVEDSPNYGYT
TRBD1 TRBV7-9 ASIYTGTGGRSEQF
- TRBV5-1 ASSWGPVQQETQY
- TRBV7-2 ASSLVQGQEQY
- TRBV18 ASSPRPRVDTQY
- TRBV5-1 ASSSLGTANTGELF
- TRBV18 ASSPGRSGYGYT
- TRBV30 AWAVLGETQY
- TRBV5-1 ASSRYGQQETQY
- TRBV5-1 ASSRAADSYNEQF
- TRBV5-3 ARSFSGFPVSGCNSPLH
- TRBV5-4 ASSLTPPETQY
- TRBV28 ASSTPGREYEQY
TRBD1 TRBV5-1 ASTPPGTGAAGETQY
TRBD1 TRBV6-1 ASRLSRDSHYEQY
- TRBV18 ASSPAGNQPQH
- TRBV28 ASSSPFAGANVLT
- TRBV21-1 ASSKLTLTGPLSYEQY
- TRBV6-1 ASRLDRTGYEQY
- TRBV28 ASTVGGGGNQPQH
TRBD2 TRBV5-1 ASSLRLAGGYEQY
- TRBV19 ASTYSSGGNQPQH
- TRBV5-1 ASSLDSLVNEQF
TRBD1 TRBV6-5 ASSYGTGNNEQF
- TRBV6-1 ASSRSDTQY
TRBD1 TRBV7-9 ASSPTGQGLQPQH
- TRBV4-1 ASSRGPRSAGNTIY
- TRBV28 ASSELGGPLSYEQY